This entry lists 2 T cell receptor beta chains sequenced from one sample in a study of T cells after yellow fever vaccination. One entry per CDR3 protein results from TCRdb running MiXCR on the 5' RACE reads. The profile shows some 350,000 distinct CDR3 sequences, around 3.9% of them singletons. The sample consisted of PBMCs, taken 5 days after the yellow fever booster vaccination. All receptors come from a man younger than 35 who received the YFV17D yellow fever vaccine.

The gene calls are TRBV20-1 and TRBJ2-5, with D perhaps TRBD1 (5 bases). The CDR3 is made up of 14 amino acids. V lost 1 base and J 3 bases, leaving 12 bases between the germline ends. Germline CDR1 and CDR2: DFQATT and SNEGSKA (reference sequence). The chain's CDR3 is CSARVAGWEETQYF. The CDR3 DNA is TGCAGTGCTAGAGTGGCAGGGTGGGAAGAGACCCAGTACTTC.

This chain connects TRBV7-2 to TRBJ2-4; maybe TRBD2 (6 bases). Germline loops: CDR1 SGHTA, CDR2 FQGNSA. This CDR3 comprises 14 residues. The V end was cut by 8 bases, the J end by 6 bases, with 17 bases between. In DNA form, the CDR3 reads TGTGCCAGCGGTTTAGACCGGGGACTAAACATTCAGTACTTC. It is translated as CASGLDRGLNIQYF.